This section outlines one T cell receptor beta chain sequence together with its context. What it recognizes is unknown. Next came a second PCR, run for roughly 6 to 11 cycles, which used a sample-barcoded 5' primer along with a J-beta primer mix. Template switching added a 12-random-nucleotide identifier to every cDNA molecule. One entry per CDR3 protein, called by TCRdb with MiXCR from the 5' RACE reads. The table shows some 860,000 distinct CDR3 sequences, with around 50% occurring only once. Looked up from germline, CDR1 is ENHRY and CDR2 is SYGVKD. There are 14 residues in the CDR3. Between the trimmed V and J ends, which lost 6 bases and 5 bases, there was a span of 16 bases. The entry originates in a study of blood T cells in healthy people across ages. Study results and caveats: Reliance upon unsorted PBMCs precluded definitive naive versus antigen-experienced comparison.

There were healthy Caucasian individuals from Russia, aged roughly 6 to 100, serving as donors. Sequencing was carried out using blood. This clonotype was sampled from a man aged 40-49 years in good health. V gene TRBV10-3 combines with J gene TRBJ1-1, with D maybe TRBD1 (5 bases). The CDR3 loop is CAISPLSGVTEAFF. CDR3 DNA sequence: TGTGCCATCAGCCCACTATCGGGGGTAACTGAAGCTTTCTTT.